These 9 T cell receptor beta chains share one sample of origin, sequenced in a study of monozygotic twins with inflammatory bowel disease. TCRdb re-called the 5' RACE reads; every CDR3 protein appears as one record, without DNA. The sample table sets out 300,000 to 350,000 distinct CDR3 sequences. Sequenced: blood. Receptor source: a human donor with ulcerative colitis or Crohn's disease, or a healthy co-twin of an affected twin (not recorded which).

The chain links TRBV28 to TRBJ1-1; the TCRdb D gene call, TRBD1, has no DNA to confirm it. There are 14 residues in the CDR3. Germline-derived CDR1 and CDR2 are MDHEN and SYDVKM. This CDR3 is CASSNQGVGTEAFF.

The gene calls are TRBV29-1 and TRBJ1-1. The germline CDR1 and CDR2 sequences are SQVTM and ANQGSEA. The CDR3 totals 11 residues. The CDR3 sequence: CSVGVATEAFF.

J is TRBJ1-4 and V is TRBV6-1. The CDR3 covers 14 residues. Looked up from germline, CDR1 is MNHNS and CDR2 is SASEGT. This chain's CDR3 is CASIGSGRHEKLFF.

V gene TRBV5-1 combines with J gene TRBJ2-2; TCRdb's assignment of TRBD1 cannot be checked, as there is no DNA. Germline V gene data show CDR1 as SGHRS and CDR2 as YFSETQ. The CDR3 length is 15 residues. CDR3 in amino acids: CASSLRQGDTGELFF.

The chain is built from TRBV3-1 and TRBJ2-5. The CDR3 runs 12 residues. Germline V lookup: CDR1 LGHDT, CDR2 YNNKEL (reference sequence). The CDR3 sequence: CAGSAELETQYF.

V usage is TRBV28 and J usage is TRBJ2-5. The CDR3 sequence is 14 residues long. The germline CDR1 and CDR2 sequences are MDHEN and SYDVKM. The CDR3 loop reads CASSLDGFQETQYF.

This chain joins TRBV12-3 or TRBV12-4 and TRBJ1-6. There are 15 residues in the CDR3. The CDR3 loop reads CASSLWAGDNSPLHF.

The V gene is TRBV3-1, the J gene TRBJ1-6. Looked up from germline, CDR1 is LGHDT and CDR2 is YNNKEL (reference sequence). The CDR3 is made up of 11 amino acids. The CDR3 sequence is CASSQRHSLHF.

V gene TRBV6-5 combines with J gene TRBJ2-5; TCRdb gives TRBD2 as the D gene, but with no DNA this cannot be confirmed. Germline V gene data show CDR1 as MNHEY and CDR2 as SVGAGI. The CDR3 loop spans 13 amino acids. CDR3 amino acids: CASGASGAETQYF.